The next 8 T cell receptor beta chains were all read from a single sample in a study of blood T cell repertoires in COVID-19. Assay: immunoSEQ multiplex PCR; the TCRdb copy retains only in-frame clones and omits some. The sample consists of hundreds of thousands of clones, about 83% of them appearing once. The sample was peripheral blood. All receptors derive from a woman between 45 and 60 years old with acute or convalescent COVID-19.

V is TRBV5-6 and J is TRBJ2-7; D not resolved. CDR1 and CDR2 (germline): SGHDT, YYEEEE. This CDR3 contains 12 residues. V lost 4 bases and J lost 3, with 8 bases in between. The CDR3 sequence is CASSRVNYEQYF. In nucleotides, the CDR3 is TGTGCCAGCAGCCGGGTTAACTACGAGCAGTACTTC.

V gene TRBV4-2 combines with J gene TRBJ2-1, with 8 bases that match TRBD2. The CDR3 spans 16 residues. Germline V gene lookup returns CDR1 LGHNA and CDR2 YNFKEQ. The ends lost 0 bases at V and 6 bases at J; junction bases unmatched: 7. As DNA, the CDR3 is TGTGCCAGCAGCCAAGAGCTAGGGGCGGGAGGCAATGAGCAGTTCTTC. It is translated as CASSQELGAGGNEQFF.

The chain joins TRBV5-4 to TRBJ2-3, with D perhaps matching TRBD1 (5 bases). Looked up from germline, CDR1 is SGHNT and CDR2 is YYREEE (reference sequence). The length of the CDR3 is 11 residues. Trimming left V 5 bases short and J 4 bases short, with 5 bases between. This chain's CDR3 is CASRGADTQYF. The CDR3 DNA reads TGTGCCAGCAGAGGGGCAGATACGCAGTATTTT.

The chain recombines TRBV19 with TRBJ2-1, with TRBD2 identical over 7 bases. The CDR3 has 16 amino acids. J lost 7 bases, V lost 0 bases, and 9 bases had no gene match. Per germline, CDR1 LNHDA and CDR2 SQIVND (reference sequence). CDR3 in DNA: TGTGCCAGTAGTATAGAATTAGGGCGGGAGTCTAATGAGCAGTTCTTC. It translates to CASSIELGRESNEQFF.

This clone has a count of ten or more. J is TRBJ1-2 and V is TRBV2, with D possibly matching TRBD1 (6 bases). Trimming cost V 4 bases and J 8 bases, with 14 bases left between them. CDR3 length: 13 amino acids. Per germline, CDR1 SNHLY and CDR2 FYNNEI. CDR3 sequence reads: CASSAQQGDGYTF. The CDR3, as DNA: TGTGCCAGCAGTGCTCAACAGGGAGACGGCTACACCTTC.

The rearrangement links TRBV12-3 or TRBV12-4 to TRBJ2-1; the D gene is possibly TRBD1 (6 bases). Trimming left V 9 bases short and J 7 bases short, with 7 bases between. This CDR3 has 10 amino acids. The CDR3, as DNA: TGTGCCAGTAGGGGGAATGAGCAGTTCTTC. Encoded protein: CASRGNEQFF.

This clone was observed many times. V gene TRBV5-6 combines with J gene TRBJ1-1; the D gene is possibly TRBD1 (5 bases). The length of the CDR3 is 17 residues. Germline CDR1 is SGHDT and CDR2 is YYEEEE. V lost 1 base, J lost 4 bases, and 20 bases lay in between. CDR3 in DNA: TGTGCCAGCAGCTTGTTGCAGGGCGGTGGTGGTGGCACTGAAGCTTTCTTT. Protein product: CASSLLQGGGGGTEAFF.

This chain uses TRBV18 with TRBJ2-1, with 10 bases lining up with TRBD1. Germline values: CDR1 KGHSH, CDR2 LQKENI. The CDR3 runs 15 residues. V lost 4 bases to trimming and J lost 2 bases; unmatched junction nucleotides: 2. CDR3 DNA: TGTGCCAGCTCACGGGGACAGGGGACCTACAATGAGCAGTTCTTC. Encoded protein: CASSRGQGTYNEQFF.